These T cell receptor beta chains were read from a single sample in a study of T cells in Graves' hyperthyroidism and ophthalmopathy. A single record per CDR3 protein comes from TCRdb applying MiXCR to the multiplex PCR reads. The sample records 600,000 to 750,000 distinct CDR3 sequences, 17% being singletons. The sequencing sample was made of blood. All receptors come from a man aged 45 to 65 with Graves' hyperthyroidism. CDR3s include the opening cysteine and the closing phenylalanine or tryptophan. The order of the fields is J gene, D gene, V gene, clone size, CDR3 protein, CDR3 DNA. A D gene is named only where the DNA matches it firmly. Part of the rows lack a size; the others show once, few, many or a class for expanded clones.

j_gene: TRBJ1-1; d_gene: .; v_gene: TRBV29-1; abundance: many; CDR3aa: CSVARATEAFF; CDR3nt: TGCAGCGTTGCCAGGGCCACTGAAGCTTTCTTT
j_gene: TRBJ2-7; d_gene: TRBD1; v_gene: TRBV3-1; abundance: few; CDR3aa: CASSQRTTGSYEQYF; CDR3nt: TGTGCCAGCAGCCAAAGAACGACAGGGAGCTACGAGCAGTACTTC
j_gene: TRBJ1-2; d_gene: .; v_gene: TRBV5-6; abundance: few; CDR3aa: CASSIGTFGYTF; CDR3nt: TGTGCCAGCAGCATTGGGACCTTCGGCTACACCTTC
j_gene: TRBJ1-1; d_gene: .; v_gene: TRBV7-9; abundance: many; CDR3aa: CASSLGFRRNTEAFF; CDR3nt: TGTGCCAGCAGCTTAGGGTTTCGCCGGAACACTGAAGCTTTCTTT
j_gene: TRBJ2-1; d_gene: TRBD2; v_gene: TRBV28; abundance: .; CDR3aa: CASSQAGAWYNEQFF; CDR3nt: TGTGCCAGCAGCCAAGCGGGAGCATGGTACAATGAGCAGTTCTTC
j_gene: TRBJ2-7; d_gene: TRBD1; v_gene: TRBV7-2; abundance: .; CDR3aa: CASSWGQPGEQYF; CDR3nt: TGTGCCAGCAGCTGGGGACAGCCCGGCGAGCAGTACTTC
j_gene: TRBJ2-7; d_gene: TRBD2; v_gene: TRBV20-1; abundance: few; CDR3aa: CSAPGLAGFESSYEQYF; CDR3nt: TGCAGTGCTCCGGGACTAGCGGGATTCGAGAGCTCCTACGAGCAGTACTTC
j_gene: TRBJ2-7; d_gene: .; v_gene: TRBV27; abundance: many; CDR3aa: CASSSSDRVYEQYF; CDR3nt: .
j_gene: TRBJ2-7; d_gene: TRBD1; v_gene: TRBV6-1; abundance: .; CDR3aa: CASSPPGGQGYEQYF; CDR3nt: TGTGCCAGCAGTCCCCCGGGCGGACAGGGTTACGAGCAGTACTTC
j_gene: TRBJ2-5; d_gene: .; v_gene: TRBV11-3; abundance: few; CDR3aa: CASSLDEGTQYF; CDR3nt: TGTGCCAGCAGCTTAGATGAGGGGACCCAGTACTTC
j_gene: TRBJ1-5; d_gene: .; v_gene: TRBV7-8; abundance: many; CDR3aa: CASSLGEYQPQHF; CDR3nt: TGTGCCAGCAGCTTAGGGGAATATCAGCCCCAGCATTTT
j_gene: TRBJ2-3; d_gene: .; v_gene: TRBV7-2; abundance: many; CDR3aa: CASSLVPAGTTDTQYF; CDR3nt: TGTGCCAGCAGCTTAGTTCCAGCAGGAACCACAGATACGCAGTATTTT
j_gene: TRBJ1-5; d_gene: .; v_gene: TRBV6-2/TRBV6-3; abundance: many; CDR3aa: CASSHGQPQHF; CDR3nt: TGTGCCAGCAGTCACGGTCAGCCCCAGCATTTT
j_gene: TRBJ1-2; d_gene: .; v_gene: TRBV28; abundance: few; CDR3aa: CAARTESVVYGYTF; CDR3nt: TGTGCCGCCCGGACGGAATCAGTCGTATATGGCTACACCTTC
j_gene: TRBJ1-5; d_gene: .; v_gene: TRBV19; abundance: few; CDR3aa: CASSIRGYPQHF; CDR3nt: TGTGCCAGTAGTATCCGGGGATATCCCCAGCATTTT
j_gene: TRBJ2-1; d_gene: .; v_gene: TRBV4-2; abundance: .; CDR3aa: CASSQTLYEQFF; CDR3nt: TGTGCCAGCAGCCAGACCCTCTATGAGCAGTTCTTC
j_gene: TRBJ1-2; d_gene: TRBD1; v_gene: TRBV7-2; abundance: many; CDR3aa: CASSTQGWVRGYTF; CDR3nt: TGTGCCAGCAGCACACAGGGGTGGGTCCGGGGCTACACCTTC
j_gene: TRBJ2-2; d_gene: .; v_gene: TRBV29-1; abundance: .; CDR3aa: CSVDSGRDGELFF; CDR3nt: TGCAGCGTTGATTCTGGCAGAGACGGGGAGCTGTTTTTT
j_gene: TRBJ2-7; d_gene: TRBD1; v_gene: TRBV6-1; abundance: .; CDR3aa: CATGVWDSTFYEQYF; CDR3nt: TGTGCCACCGGCGTTTGGGACAGTACCTTCTACGAGCAGTACTTC
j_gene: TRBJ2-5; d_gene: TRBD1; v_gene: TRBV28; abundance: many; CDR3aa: CASSFVDRDQETQYF; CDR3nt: TGTGCCAGCAGTTTTGTGGACAGGGACCAAGAGACCCAGTACTTC
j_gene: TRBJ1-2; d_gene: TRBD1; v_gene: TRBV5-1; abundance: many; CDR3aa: CASSLSLTGPNGYTF; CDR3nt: TGCGCCAGCAGCTTGTCCCTGACAGGGCCCAACGGCTACACCTTC
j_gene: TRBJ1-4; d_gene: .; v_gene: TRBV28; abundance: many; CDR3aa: CASEPGAATNEKLFF; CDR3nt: TGTGCCAGCGAACCGGGGGCCGCAACTAATGAAAAACTGTTTTTT
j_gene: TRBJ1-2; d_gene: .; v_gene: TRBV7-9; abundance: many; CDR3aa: CASSPQGPDGYTF; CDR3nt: TGTGCCAGCAGTCCACAGGGCCCCGATGGCTACACCTTC
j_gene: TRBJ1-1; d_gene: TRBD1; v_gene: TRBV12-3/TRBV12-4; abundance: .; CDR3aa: CASRGNRGSEAFF; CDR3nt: TGTGCCAGCAGAGGAAACAGGGGTTCTGAAGCTTTCTTT
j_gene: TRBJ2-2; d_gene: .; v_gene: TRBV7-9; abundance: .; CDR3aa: CASLSVVPGELFF; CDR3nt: TGTGCCTCTTTATCGGTAGTTCCCGGGGAGCTGTTTTTT
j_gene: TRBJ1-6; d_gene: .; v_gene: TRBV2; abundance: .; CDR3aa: CASSDWTWSPLHF; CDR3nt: TGTGCCAGCAGTGATTGGACTTGGTCACCCCTCCACTTT
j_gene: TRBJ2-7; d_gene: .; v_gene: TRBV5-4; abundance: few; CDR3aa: CASIHRDPTYEQYF; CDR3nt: TGTGCCAGCATCCACCGGGACCCAACCTACGAGCAGTACTTC
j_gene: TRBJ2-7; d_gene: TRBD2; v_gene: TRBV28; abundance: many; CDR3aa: CASSLEPGLAGEQYF; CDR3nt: TGTGCCAGCAGTTTAGAGCCGGGACTAGCTGGTGAGCAGTACTTC
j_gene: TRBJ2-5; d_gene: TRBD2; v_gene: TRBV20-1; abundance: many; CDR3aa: CSASGTSGRRETQYF; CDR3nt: TGCAGTGCCAGCGGGACTAGCGGGAGAAGAGAGACCCAGTACTTC
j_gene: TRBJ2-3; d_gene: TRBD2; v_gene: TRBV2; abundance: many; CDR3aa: CASSQLAGITDTQYF; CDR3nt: TGTGCCAGCAGTCAACTAGCGGGGATTACAGATACGCAGTATTTT
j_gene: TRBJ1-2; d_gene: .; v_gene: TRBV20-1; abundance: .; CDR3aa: CSALTEGDGYTF; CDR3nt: TGCAGTGCTCTGACGGAGGGAGATGGCTACACCTTC
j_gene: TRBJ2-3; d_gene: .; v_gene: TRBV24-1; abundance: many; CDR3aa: CATSRGPFFSTDTQYF; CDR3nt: TGTGCCACCAGTCGAGGTCCATTCTTCAGCACAGATACGCAGTATTTT
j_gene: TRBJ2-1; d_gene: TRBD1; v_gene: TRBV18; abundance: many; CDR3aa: CASSLKRDRLFNEQFF; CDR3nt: TGTGCCAGCTCCCTAAAACGGGACAGGTTATTCAATGAGCAGTTCTTC
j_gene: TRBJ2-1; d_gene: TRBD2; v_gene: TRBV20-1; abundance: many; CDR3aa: CSARTSGLAGGPGNEQFF; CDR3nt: TGCAGTGCTAGGACGTCGGGACTAGCGGGAGGGCCGGGAAATGAGCAGTTCTTC
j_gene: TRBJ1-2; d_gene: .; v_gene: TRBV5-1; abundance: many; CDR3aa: CASSLGPGDGYTF; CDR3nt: TGCGCCAGCAGCTTGGGCCCAGGGGATGGCTACACCTTC
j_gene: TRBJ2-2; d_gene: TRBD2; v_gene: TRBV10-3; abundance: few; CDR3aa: CAISESGGRAPGELFF; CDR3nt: TGTGCCATCAGTGAGTCTGGCGGGAGGGCCCCCGGGGAGCTGTTTTTT
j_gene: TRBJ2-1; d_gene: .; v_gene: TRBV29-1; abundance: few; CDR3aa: CSVEEGPASGNEQFF; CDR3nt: TGCAGCGTTGAAGAAGGACCCGCCTCCGGGAATGAGCAGTTCTTC
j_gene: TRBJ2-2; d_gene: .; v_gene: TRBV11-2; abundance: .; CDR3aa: CASSLESGGLGELFF; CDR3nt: TGTGCCAGCAGCTTAGAGTCCGGGGGTCTCGGGGAGCTGTTTTTT